These 2 T cell receptor beta chains came from one sample sequenced in a study of cytomegalovirus exposure and HLA in healthy donors. Primers: 60 Vbeta forward and 13 Jbeta reverse. Here immunoSEQ multiplex PCR was the method, and the copy in TCRdb shows in-frame clones only, minus some. The sample records about 120,000 clones, under 12% being singletons. The sample comprised PBMCs. Receptors originate from a woman aged 18-29 years in good health and CMV-seropositive.

The rearrangement uses TRBV5-1 and TRBJ2-3; TRBD2 matches at 10 bases. V dropped 4 bases and J dropped 3; count of bases not matched to a gene: 5. This CDR3 has 15 amino acids. Germline-derived CDR1 and CDR2 are SGHRS and YFSETQ. Written as DNA, the CDR3 is TGCGCCAGCAGCCCTGGACTAGCGGAGACAGATACGCAGTATTTT. The encoded protein is CASSPGLAETDTQYF.

V is TRBV2 and J is TRBJ2-3, with 8 bases aligning to TRBD2. Per germline, CDR1 SNHLY and CDR2 FYNNEI. V was pared by 9 bases and J by 1 base, with 9 bases of the junction left unmatched. CDR3 size: 15 residues. CDR3 DNA sequence: TGTGCCAGTTCCAGACTAGCGCTACGCACAGATACGCAGTATTTT. Translating it yields CASSRLALRTDTQYF.